This TCR beta chain is drawn from a study of blood T cell repertoires in COVID-19. The protocol was immunoSEQ multiplex PCR, while the TCRdb copy is restricted to in-frame clones and leaves out a portion. The table shows around 220,000 clones, with 84% occurring only once. CDR3 length equals 21 residues. Germline trimming cut 5 bases from V and 5 bases from J; bases unmatched to any gene: 25. Germline CDR1 is MDHEN and CDR2 is SYDVKM. This receptor was obtained from a man aged 30-40 years with active or convalescent COVID-19. Material for sequencing was peripheral blood. The gene calls are TRBV28 and TRBJ2-3; TRBD2 matches 10 bases. CDR3 coding DNA: TGTGCCAGCAGTCCCGCCGGCCGGGGGGCCCCAGCGGGAGGGCCGAAAGATACGCAGTATTTT. Its translation is CASSPAGRGAPAGGPKDTQYF.